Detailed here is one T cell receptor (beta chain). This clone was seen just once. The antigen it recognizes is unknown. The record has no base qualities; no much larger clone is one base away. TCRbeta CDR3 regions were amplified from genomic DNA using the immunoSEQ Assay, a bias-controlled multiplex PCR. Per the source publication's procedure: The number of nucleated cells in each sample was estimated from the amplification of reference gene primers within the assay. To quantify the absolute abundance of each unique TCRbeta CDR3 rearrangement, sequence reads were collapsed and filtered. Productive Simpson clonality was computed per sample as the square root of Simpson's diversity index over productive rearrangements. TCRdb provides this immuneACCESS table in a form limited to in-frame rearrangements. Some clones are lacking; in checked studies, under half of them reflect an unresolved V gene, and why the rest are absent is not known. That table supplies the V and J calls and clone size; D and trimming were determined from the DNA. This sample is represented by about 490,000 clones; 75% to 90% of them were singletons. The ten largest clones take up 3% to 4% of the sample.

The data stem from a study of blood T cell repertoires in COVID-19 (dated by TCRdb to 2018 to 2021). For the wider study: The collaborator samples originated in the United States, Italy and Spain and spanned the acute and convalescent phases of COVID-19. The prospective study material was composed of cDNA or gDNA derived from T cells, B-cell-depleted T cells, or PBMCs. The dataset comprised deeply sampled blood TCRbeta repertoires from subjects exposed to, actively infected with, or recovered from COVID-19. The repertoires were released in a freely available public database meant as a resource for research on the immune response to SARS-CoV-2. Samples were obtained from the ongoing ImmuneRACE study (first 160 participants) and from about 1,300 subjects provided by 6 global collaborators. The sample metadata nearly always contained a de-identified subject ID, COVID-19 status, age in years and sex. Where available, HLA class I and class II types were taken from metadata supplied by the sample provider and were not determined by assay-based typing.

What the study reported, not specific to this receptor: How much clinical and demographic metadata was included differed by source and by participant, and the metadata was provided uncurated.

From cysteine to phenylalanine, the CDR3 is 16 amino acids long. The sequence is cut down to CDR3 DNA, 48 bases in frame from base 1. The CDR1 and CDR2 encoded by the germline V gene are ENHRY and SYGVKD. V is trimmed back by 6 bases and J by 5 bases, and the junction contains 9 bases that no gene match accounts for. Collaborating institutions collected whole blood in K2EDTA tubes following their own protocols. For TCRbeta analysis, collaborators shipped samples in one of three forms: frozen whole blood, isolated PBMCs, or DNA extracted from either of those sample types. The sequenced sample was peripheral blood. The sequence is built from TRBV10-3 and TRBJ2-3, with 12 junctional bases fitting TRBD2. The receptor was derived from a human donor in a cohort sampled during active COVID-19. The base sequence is TGTGCCATCAGCAGGGGGCTAGCGGGAGGGCAAGATACGCAGTATTTT. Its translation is CAISRGLAGGQDTQYF.